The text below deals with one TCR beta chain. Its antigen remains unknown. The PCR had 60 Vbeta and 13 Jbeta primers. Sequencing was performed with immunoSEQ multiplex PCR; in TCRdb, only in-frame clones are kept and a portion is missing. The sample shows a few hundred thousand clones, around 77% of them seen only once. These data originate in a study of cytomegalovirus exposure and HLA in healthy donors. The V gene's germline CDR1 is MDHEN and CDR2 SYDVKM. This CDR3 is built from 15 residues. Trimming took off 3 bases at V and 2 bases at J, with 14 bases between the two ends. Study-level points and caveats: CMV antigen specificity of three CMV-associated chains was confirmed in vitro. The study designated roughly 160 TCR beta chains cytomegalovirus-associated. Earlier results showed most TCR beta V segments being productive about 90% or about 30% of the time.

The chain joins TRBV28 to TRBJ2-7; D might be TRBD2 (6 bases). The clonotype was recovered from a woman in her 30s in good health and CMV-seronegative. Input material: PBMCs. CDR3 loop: CASSLATSLAYEQYF. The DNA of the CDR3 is TGTGCCAGCAGTTTGGCGACTAGTCTCGCCTACGAGCAGTACTTC. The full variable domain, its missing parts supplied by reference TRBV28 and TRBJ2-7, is DVKVTQSSRYLVKRTGEKVFLECVQDMDHENMFWYRQDPGLGLRLIYFSYDVKMKEKGDIPEGYSVSREKKERFSLILESASTNQTSMYLCASSLATSLAYEQYFGPGTRLTVT.